The clone carrying this TCR beta chain was seen at least ten times. This entry comes from a study of T cells in Graves' hyperthyroidism and ophthalmopathy. TCR beta CDR3 regions were amplified from RNA. First-round RT-PCR targeting the TCR CDR3 was performed with the HTBI primer set. TCRdb processed the multiplex PCR reads anew with MiXCR; each CDR3 protein has one entry. Of about 350,000 distinct CDR3 sequences listed, about 19% are singletons. The CDR3 has 17 amino acids. Deletions cut 4 bases from V and 0 bases from J, with 18 bases between. Germline loops: CDR1 LGHNA, CDR2 YNFKEQ. This TCR was sampled from a young woman with Graves' hyperthyroidism. Sequenced material: blood. The chain uses TRBV4-2 and TRBJ2-5, with a weak D call TRBD2 (6 bases). The CDR3 region has the DNA TGTGCCAGCAGCCTGGGAGGTGGCGGGGCGTACCAAGAGACCCAGTACTTC. It codes for CASSLGGGGAYQETQYF.